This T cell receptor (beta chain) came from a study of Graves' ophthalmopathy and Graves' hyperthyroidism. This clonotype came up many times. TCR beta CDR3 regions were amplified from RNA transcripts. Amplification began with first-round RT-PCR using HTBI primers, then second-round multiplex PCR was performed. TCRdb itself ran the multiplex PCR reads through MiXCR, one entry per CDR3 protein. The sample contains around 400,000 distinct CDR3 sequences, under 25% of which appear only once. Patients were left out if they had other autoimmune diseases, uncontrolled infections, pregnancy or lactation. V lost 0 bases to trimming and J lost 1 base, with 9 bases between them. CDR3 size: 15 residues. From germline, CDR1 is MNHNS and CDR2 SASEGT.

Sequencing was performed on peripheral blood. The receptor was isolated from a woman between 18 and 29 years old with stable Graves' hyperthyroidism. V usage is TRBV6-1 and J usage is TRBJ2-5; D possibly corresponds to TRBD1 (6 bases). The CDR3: CASSEATGAQETQYF. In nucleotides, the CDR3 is TGTGCCAGCAGTGAAGCGACAGGCGCCCAAGAGACCCAGTACTTC.